These 4 T cell receptor beta chains were all obtained from the same sample, sequenced in a study of T cell responses to AZD1222 COVID-19 vaccine. Method: immunoSEQ multiplex PCR; TCRdb's copy keeps in-frame clones and lacks some. The profile shows roughly 150,000 clones, about nine tenths of them singletons. Here the sequenced sample was peripheral blood, taken on day 0 of AZD1222 vaccination. Receptor source: an adult in good health.

This chain joins TRBV5-1 and TRBJ1-3; D is uncertain. The length of the CDR3 is 17 residues. Germline CDR1 SGHRS, CDR2 YFSETQ. V was shortened by 0 bases and J by 1 base, with 14 bases between the two germline ends. CDR3 amino acids: CASSLGFDGSSGNTIYF. CDR3 nucleotide sequence: TGCGCCAGCAGCTTGGGTTTTGATGGGTCGTCTGGAAACACCATATATTTT.

The rearrangement uses TRBV7-2 and TRBJ1-1; D possibly corresponds to TRBD1 (6 bases). Per the germline V gene, CDR1 is SGHTA and CDR2 is FQGNSA. The V end lost 1 base, the J end lost 4 bases, and 13 bases lay between the germline ends. This CDR3 spans 15 amino acids. The CDR3: CASSLVGRGVTEAFF. The CDR3 DNA reads TGTGCCAGCAGCTTAGTAGGGAGGGGGGTCACTGAAGCTTTCTTT.

The chain has TRBV7-2 and TRBJ2-1; D perhaps matches TRBD2 (5 bases). The V gene lost 1 base and the J gene lost 5 bases, with 9 bases spanning the gap. The germline gives CDR1 SGHTA, CDR2 FQGNSA. The CDR3 has 14 amino acids. CDR3 DNA sequence: TGTGCCAGCAGCTTAGTCACTAGGGACAATGAGCAGTTCTTC. Protein sequence: CASSLVTRDNEQFF.

This rearrangement joins TRBV2 to TRBJ2-1, with unresolved D. The CDR3 contains 15 residues. Germline loops: CDR1 SNHLY, CDR2 FYNNEI. Trimming removed 2 bases from V and 6 bases from J, with 14 bases in between. The DNA of the CDR3 is TGTGCCAGCAGTGAAAGCCTTCAGAGTTCCAATGAGCAGTTCTTC. Translation: CASSESLQSSNEQFF.